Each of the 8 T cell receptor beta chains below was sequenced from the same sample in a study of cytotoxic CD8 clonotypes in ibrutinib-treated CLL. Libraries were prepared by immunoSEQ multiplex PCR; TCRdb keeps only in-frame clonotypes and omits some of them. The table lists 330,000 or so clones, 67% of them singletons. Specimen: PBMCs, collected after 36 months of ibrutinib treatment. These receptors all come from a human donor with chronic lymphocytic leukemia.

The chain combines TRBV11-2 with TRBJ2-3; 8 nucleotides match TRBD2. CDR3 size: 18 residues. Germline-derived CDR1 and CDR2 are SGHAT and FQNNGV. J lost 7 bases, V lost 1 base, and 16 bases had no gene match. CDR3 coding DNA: TGTGCCAGCAGCTTAGCGGTTTTCCTAGCGGGTCTCTCTCATACGCAGTATTTT. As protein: CASSLAVFLAGLSHTQYF.

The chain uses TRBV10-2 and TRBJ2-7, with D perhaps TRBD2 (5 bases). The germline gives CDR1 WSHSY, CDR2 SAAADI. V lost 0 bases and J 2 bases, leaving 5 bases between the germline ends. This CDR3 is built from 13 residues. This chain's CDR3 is CASSESRAYEQYF. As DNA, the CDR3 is TGCGCCAGCAGTGAGTCGAGGGCCTACGAGCAGTACTTC.

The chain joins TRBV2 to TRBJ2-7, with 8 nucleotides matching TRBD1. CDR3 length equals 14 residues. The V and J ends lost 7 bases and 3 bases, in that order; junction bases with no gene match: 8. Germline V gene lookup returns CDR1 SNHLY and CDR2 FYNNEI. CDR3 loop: CASNRQGFDYEQYF. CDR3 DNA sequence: TGTGCCAGCAACAGACAGGGGTTTGACTACGAGCAGTACTTC. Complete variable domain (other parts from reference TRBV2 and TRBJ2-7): EPEVTQTPSHQVTQMGQEVILRCVPISNHLYFYWYRQILGQKVEFLVSFYNNEISEKSEIFDDQFSVERPDGSNFTLKIRSTKLEDSAMYFCASNRQGFDYEQYFGPGTRLTVT.

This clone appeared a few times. The CDR3 loop is CASQTGGTEAFF. The CDR3 DNA sequence: TGTGCCAGCCAGACAGGGGGCACTGAAGCTTTCTTT. This chain connects TRBV7-9 to TRBJ1-1; 9 nucleotides line up with TRBD1. Trimming at V came to 8 bases and at J to 4 bases, leaving 2 bases not matched to a gene. The CDR3 spans 12 residues. The germline V gene encodes CDR1 SEHNR and CDR2 FQNEAQ (reference sequence).

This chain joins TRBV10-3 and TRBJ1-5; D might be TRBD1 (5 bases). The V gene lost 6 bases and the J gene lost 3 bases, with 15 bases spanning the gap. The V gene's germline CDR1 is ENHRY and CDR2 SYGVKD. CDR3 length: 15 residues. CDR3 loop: CAISASRGHNQPQHF. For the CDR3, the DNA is TGTGCCATCAGCGCCTCGAGGGGCCACAATCAGCCCCAGCATTTT.

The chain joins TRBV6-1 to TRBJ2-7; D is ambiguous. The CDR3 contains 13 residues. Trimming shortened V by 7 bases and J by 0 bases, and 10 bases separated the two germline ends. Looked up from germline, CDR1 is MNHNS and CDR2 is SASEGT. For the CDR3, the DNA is TGTGCCAGCATGGCCCTAGACTCCTACGAGCAGTACTTC. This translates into CASMALDSYEQYF.

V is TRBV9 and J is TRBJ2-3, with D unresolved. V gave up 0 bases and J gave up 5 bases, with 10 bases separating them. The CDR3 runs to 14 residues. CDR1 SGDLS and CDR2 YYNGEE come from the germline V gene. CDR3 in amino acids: CASSVEGSLDTQYF. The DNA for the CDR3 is TGTGCCAGCAGCGTAGAAGGTAGTCTAGATACGCAGTATTTT.

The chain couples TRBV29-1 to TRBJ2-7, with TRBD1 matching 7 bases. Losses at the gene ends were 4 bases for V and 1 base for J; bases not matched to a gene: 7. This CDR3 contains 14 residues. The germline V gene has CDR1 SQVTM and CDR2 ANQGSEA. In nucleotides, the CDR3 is TGCAGCGTTGGAAAACGGGACAGATCCTACGAGCAGTACTTC. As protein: CSVGKRDRSYEQYF.